This T cell receptor (beta chain) was observed in a study of cytomegalovirus exposure and HLA in healthy donors (dated by TCRdb to about 2017). Regarding the complete study: According to an earlier analysis of around 600 of the donors, 150 million to 200 million T cells yielded over 100 million unique TCR beta sequences and approximately 300 Gb of sequence data. Roughly 300 gigabases of sequencing data and approximately 92 million unique TCR sequences made up an early release that covered over 550 HLA-typed donors. The genetic ancestry cluster associated with self-reported Caucasian donors included over 80% of the roughly 400 genotyped donors. The aim of the study was to test whether cataloging public T cell receptors could identify signatures of past pathogen exposure. Using immunosequencing, the study profiled T cell repertoires from 500 to 800 subjects and related those repertoires to cytomegalovirus serostatus. Besides the first cohort of roughly 700 subjects, a separate validation cohort made up of 95 to 150 different subjects was used. The study combined high-throughput TCR immunosequencing, statistical association of individual TCRs with disease status, and machine learning to predict cytomegalovirus infection status. In a later analysis, previously published TCR beta repertoires from 600 to 850 donors were re-analyzed and high-resolution HLA genotyping was added so that TCR occurrence patterns could be studied. Rather than using new phenotypic data, the later analysis identified candidate immune exposures from TCR beta sequences and from how often those sequences occurred across donors. To decide whether each TCR beta V gene segment behaved as functional or pseudogenic, an earlier analysis of 587 of the donors relied on high-throughput TCR beta sequencing. Donor age, sex, ethnicity and CMV serostatus were collected together with the repertoire data. In a later genetic analysis, genome-wide SNP genotypes for about three fifths of the roughly 670 donors were used, and that subset was treated as a discovery cohort. All discovery cohort repertoires had been generated on a single sequencing platform. Both class I and class II loci were covered by HLA typing, at four-digit resolution. The number of typed donors differed by locus: roughly 629-640 for A, B, C, DRB1 and DQB1; roughly 510 for DQA1; approximately 610 for DPA1; and around 490 for DPB1. Four or five DR-DQ haplotypes were handled as single units for association and clustering because linkage in the cohort was strong. On average, roughly 240,000 unique TCR beta nucleotide sequences were sequenced per donor among fewer than 500 genotyped donors of the cohort, with roughly 18% of those sequences being non-productive.

Worth noting for this clone: The clone's antigen remains unknown. Base-call qualities are not available, and no considerably larger clone is one nucleotide away.

What the research found in general, with its limitations: A cluster of highly shared sequence variants was judged likely to be a technical artifact of the sequencing pipeline. In vitro tests confirmed that a few of the cytomegalovirus-associated TCR beta chains recognize cytomegalovirus antigens. Roughly uniform sequencing depth across donors was assumed in presence/absence analyses, although this assumption may not hold. In a later analysis, most CMV-associated TCR beta chains were found to appear HLA-restricted, with HLA associations seemingly driven largely by CMV exposure. In an earlier analysis of around 600 of the donors, most TCR beta V segments appeared in productive rearrangements about 87% or about 30% of the time, broadly matching IMGT annotations. HLA typing was unavailable for some donors at each locus, so association tests used only the typed subset. V-gene and J-gene trimming of TCR beta chains was associated with a missense DCLRE1C variant in a later genetic analysis, and the association was replicated in an independent cohort. Correlated functional status among segregating V segments might reflect linkage disequilibrium, but an unknown experimental factor could not be ruled out. Most TCR sequences were seen in very few donors, while some public TCRs were found in many individuals. A further reported finding was that TCR beta sequences accurately predicted the HLA-A and HLA-B alleles for most subjects in the first cohort. When HLA alleles, especially DR and DQ, strongly co-occurred, TCR associations were difficult to assign to individual alleles. It was suggested by the authors that the approach could potentially be generalized to other disease states and immunological phenotypes. Compared with equally common non-associated chains, HLA-associated TCR beta chains in a later analysis were more clonally expanded and had lower generation probabilities. Because counts were too low, under 20 rarely observed V segments, including chromosome 9 orphons, were left out of the earlier analysis of approximately 580 of the donors. Only TCR beta chains were sequenced in this cohort, and the absence of alpha or paired-chain data limited detectable features. In a later analysis, around 17,000 TCR beta sequences were associated with specific HLA alleles at a false discovery rate of 0.05. Some IMGT-functional V segments, including TRBV6-2 and TRBV6-3, could not be told apart with the 87-base-pair reads, so those segments were excluded. Immune exposure information for the cohort was limited to CMV serostatus. According to a later analysis, TCR association rates differed among HLA loci, with DRB1 alleles showing the most associated TCRs and HLA-C alleles showing the fewest. In both the original and validation cohorts, the classifier was reported to diagnose cytomegalovirus status with high specificity and sensitivity. In a later genetic analysis, fewer N-insertions in productive TCRs were reported among donors in an Asian-associated ancestry cluster than the roughly 640-donor mean. Several of the top co-occurrence clusters appeared to be linked to parvovirus B19, influenza, CMV and Epstein-Barr virus, according to a later analysis. A total of around 150 TCR beta chains were listed by the study as associated with cytomegalovirus.

The cohort comprised 666 healthy bone marrow donors. All cohort members were sampled while nominally healthy, although unrecorded immune exposures were likely present. The donor tested CMV seronegative and was one of the 352 seronegative cohort members. A peripheral blood sample was provided by each donor, and peripheral blood mononuclear cells were used for TCR beta sequencing. Genomic DNA was extracted from the blood cell samples with the Qiagen DNeasy Blood Extraction Kit. The germline V gene provides CDR1 SGHTS and CDR2 YDEGEE. At the junction V is shortened by 6 bases and J by 8 bases; bases outside the gene matches: 8. The CDR3 goes from the cysteine to the phenylalanine over 13 residues. The DNA shown is the 39-base CDR3, in frame from base 1. Receptor libraries were prepared by the immunoSEQ multiplex PCR assay. A mixture of 60 forward primers for TCR Vbeta segments and 13 reverse primers for TCR Jbeta segments was used in the multiplex PCR. Amplification of the CDR3 region of rearranged TCR beta genes was performed with a multiplex PCR assay on genomic DNA. Amplified TCR beta libraries were sequenced as 87-base-pair reads on the Illumina HiSeq System. The original methods were these. A later analysis counted some 80 million unique TCR beta chains across the 670 or so repertoires, and approximately 11 million of these chains were shared by at least two donors. Raw reads were error-corrected and collapsed into unique sequences by a nearest-neighbor algorithm in which closely related sequences were merged to remove PCR and sequencing errors. Alignment of CDR3 sequences to IMGT reference sequences was used to assign V, D and J gene segments. Each retained sequence needed at least a six-nucleotide match to both a V gene segment and a J gene segment. Rearrangements were classified as productive when the CDR3 lacked stop codons and remained in frame with V and J, and all other rearrangements were classified as non-productive. Following IMGT convention, CDR3 was defined as the stretch from the second conserved V-encoded cysteine to the conserved J-encoded phenylalanine. The earlier analysis of about 610 of the donors excluded any sequence lacking an unambiguous match to a single V gene segment. An earlier analysis of a few hundred of the donors classified V segments as functional when productive rearrangements were above 56.7% and as segregating when the standard deviation between donors was above 5%. To diagnose cytomegalovirus status from the catalog of TCR beta chain sequences, a statistical classification framework was built. In a later analysis, TCR nucleotide sequences were compared against IMGT/GENE-DB human TR gene sequences so that V and J genes could be assigned. Using the TCRdist pipeline, a later analysis assigned CDR3 sequences along with most-parsimonious VDJ recombination scenarios. In a later analysis, each TCR beta chain was defined by its CDR3 amino acid sequence together with its V-gene family, and reads lacking a unique V-gene family were excluded. To address suspected cross-contamination and a sequencing artifact, a later analysis removed approximately 590 highly shared, low-generation-probability nucleotide sequences. For each public chain, a later analysis derived a clonal expansion index from normalized ranks of inferred template counts within each repertoire. In a later analysis, generation probabilities were computed with a VDJ recombination model fitted to out-of-frame rearrangements, and the resulting probabilities were checked against IGoR. A later analysis scored TCR-TCR, TCR-HLA and TCR-CMV co-occurrence with hypergeometric tests, applying a repertoire-size bias correction to TCR pairs. A later analysis estimated false discovery rates by permuting HLA or CMV assignments 20 times. In a later analysis, co-occurring TCRs were grouped with DBSCAN, and TCRdist sequence similarity was added when clustering was performed within HLA-allele-positive subsets. Repertoires with fewer than 30,000 or more than 120,000 public chains, plus five repertoires with anomalous nucleotide sharing, were excluded from co-occurrence clustering. The table was pulled from immuneACCESS by TCRdb, which kept in-frame rearrangements only. Such tables lose some clones; where checked, under half of the loss comes from unresolved V genes, and the rest has no known cause. Clone size and the V and J calls come from that table; the DNA yielded D and trimming. The sample profile shows about 190,000 clones; 87% of them were found once. About 1.1% of the sample is in the top ten clones.

The sequence was collected from a boy between 2 and 10 years old in good health and CMV-seronegative. The source material was PBMCs. The rearrangement joined TRBV5-8 to TRBJ1-3, with TRBD1 matching 7 junction bases. The DNA reads as follows: TGTGCCAGCAACCTCGACAGGGTTGACACCATATATTTT. Its product reads: CASNLDRVDTIYF.